These 4 T cell receptor beta chains were all obtained from the same sample, sequenced in a study of CD8+ T cells in alopecia areata. RNA extraction was followed by reverse transcription into cDNA, which acted as the sequencing template. Assay used: immunoSEQ multiplex PCR; TCRdb lists only in-frame clones, some missing. The table includes some 160,000 clones, 62% detected once. The sequenced sample consisted of CD8+ T cells sorted from blood. These receptors were obtained from a human donor in good health.

The CDR3 reads CASSGTLGTGELFF. The CDR3 region has the DNA TGTGCCAGCAGTGGGACCCTGGGCACCGGGGAGCTGTTTTTT. The chain has TRBV2 and TRBJ2-2; D is ambiguous. V gave up 4 bases and J gave up 4 bases, with 10 bases separating them. The CDR3 is 14 residues long. Germline CDR1 reads SNHLY; CDR2 reads FYNNEI.

The V and J genes are TRBV23-1 and TRBJ1-2; a possible D gene is TRBD1 (5 bases). TRBV23-1 is an ORF for which the function is uncertain. The length of the CDR3 is 14 residues. With 3 bases removed from V and 6 bases from J, the gap between germline ends came to 14 bases. The CDR3 sequence: CASSQECGTNGYTF. CDR3 nucleotides: TGCGCCAGCAGTCAGGAATGTGGGACGAATGGCTACACCTTC.

This clone was picked up a small number of times. The gene calls are TRBV29-1 and TRBJ2-1, with D perhaps TRBD2 (5 bases). Trimming took off 6 bases at V and 8 bases at J, with 17 bases between the two ends. CDR1 SQVTM and CDR2 ANQGSEA come from the germline V gene. This CDR3 comprises 13 residues. The CDR3 nucleotides read TGCAGCGTCGATGACGGGATACACCATGAGCAGTTCTTC. Translation gives CSVDDGIHHEQFF.

This chain joins TRBV29-1 and TRBJ2-7; no definite D call. Germline-derived CDR1 and CDR2 are SQVTM and ANQGSEA. V shed 1 base and J shed 0 bases, with 10 bases lying between them. The CDR3 runs 14 residues. The CDR3 sequence: CSVEAPGSSYEQYF. CDR3 in DNA: TGCAGCGTTGAAGCGCCCGGCAGCTCCTACGAGCAGTACTTC.